What follows is one TCR beta chain and its context. Its matching antigen is unknown. The CDR3 loop spans 13 amino acids. CDR1 MNHNY and CDR2 SVGAGI come from the germline V gene (reference sequence). With 7 bases clipped from V and 2 bases from J, the junction kept 4 bases outside the gene matches. This entry comes from a study of OX40 agonist ivuxolimab in advanced cancers. Study at large: Of the patients, three showed partial responses, one with hepatocellular carcinoma and two with cutaneous melanoma. The study's findings and limits: Blood T cells, both CD4+ and CD8+, expanded clonally by week 6 at 0.1 to 3.0 mg/kg.

Method: immunoSEQ multiplex PCR; TCRdb's copy keeps in-frame clones and lacks some. The table records around 100,000 clones, 89% of them present only once. The TCR originated in an adult with an advanced solid tumor such as melanoma, head and neck, liver or kidney cancer. The chain joins TRBV6-6 to TRBJ1-2; TRBD1 aligns across 7 bases. Sequencing was performed on CD4+ or CD8+ T cells sorted from blood, taken in a trial of the OX40 agonist ivuxolimab. The CDR3 nucleotides read TGTGCCAGCACCCGGACAGGAAACTATGGCTACACCTTC. It yields the protein CASTRTGNYGYTF.